The sequence of this TCR beta chain was determined in a study of blood T cell repertoires in COVID-19. Study context: Specimens from acute and convalescent COVID-19 originated in the United States, Italy and Spain. In each case, the material was cDNA or gDNA derived from T cells, B-cell-depleted T cells, or PBMCs.

Authors' analysis steps: Quantification of nucleated cells was approximated via reference gene primer amplification. Produced via immunoSEQ multiplex PCR; TCRdb's table is partial and in-frame only. The V and J calls and clone size were taken over from that table, and D and trimming were inferred from the DNA. This table has over 200,000 clones, about 89% appearing once. CDR3 length: 13 amino acids. Germline lookup yields CDR1 SGHRS and CDR2 YFSETQ. J was trimmed by 7 bases and V by 7 bases; bases with no gene match: 6. This receptor was taken from a middle-aged woman with acute or convalescent COVID-19. The chain uses TRBV5-1 and TRBJ2-3; TRBD1 aligns across 10 bases. The sequencing sample was made of peripheral blood. As DNA, the CDR3 is TGCGCCAGCGGACAGGGGGGTCGGAATACGCAGTATTTT. It is translated as CASGQGGRNTQYF.